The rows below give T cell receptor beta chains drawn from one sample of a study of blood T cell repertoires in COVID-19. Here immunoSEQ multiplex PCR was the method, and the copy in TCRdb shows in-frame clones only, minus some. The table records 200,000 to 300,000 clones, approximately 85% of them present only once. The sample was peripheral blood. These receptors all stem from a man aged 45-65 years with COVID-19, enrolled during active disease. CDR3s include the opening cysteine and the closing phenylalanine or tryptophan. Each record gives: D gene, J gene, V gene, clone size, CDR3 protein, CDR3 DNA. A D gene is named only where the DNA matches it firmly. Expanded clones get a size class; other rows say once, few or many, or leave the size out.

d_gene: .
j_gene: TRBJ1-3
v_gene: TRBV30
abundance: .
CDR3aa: CAWGSLGNTIYF
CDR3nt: TGTGCCTGGGGGTCCCTCGGAAACACCATATATTTT

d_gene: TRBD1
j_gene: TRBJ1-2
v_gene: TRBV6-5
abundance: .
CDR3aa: CATLRGTANYGYTF
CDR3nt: TGTGCCACCCTCCGGGGGACAGCTAACTATGGCTACACCTTC

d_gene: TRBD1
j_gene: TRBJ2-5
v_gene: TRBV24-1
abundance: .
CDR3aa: CATLNRGPEEETQYF
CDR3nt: TGTGCCACCTTGAACAGGGGGCCTGAGGAAGAGACCCAGTACTTC

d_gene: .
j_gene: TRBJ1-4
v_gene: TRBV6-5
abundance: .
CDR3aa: CASSYRGLSEKLFF
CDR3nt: TGTGCCAGCAGTTACCGGGGACTCAGTGAAAAACTGTTTTTT

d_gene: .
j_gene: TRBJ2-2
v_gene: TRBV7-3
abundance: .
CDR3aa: CASSFNRDNGELFF
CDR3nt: TGTGCCAGCAGCTTTAACAGGGATAACGGGGAGCTGTTTTTT

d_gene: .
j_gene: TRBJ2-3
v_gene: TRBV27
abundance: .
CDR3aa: CASSQPLGGTDTQYF
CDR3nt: TGTGCCAGCAGTCAACCCTTAGGGGGCACAGATACGCAGTATTTT

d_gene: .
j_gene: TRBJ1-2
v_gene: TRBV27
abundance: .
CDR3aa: CASSFSGSYGYTF
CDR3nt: TGTGCCAGCAGTTTTTCAGGCAGCTATGGCTACACCTTC

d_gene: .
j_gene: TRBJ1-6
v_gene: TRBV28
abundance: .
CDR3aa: CASTPLRGVSSPLHF
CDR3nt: TGTGCCAGCACCCCCCTTCGGGGGGTTAGTTCACCCCTCCACTTT

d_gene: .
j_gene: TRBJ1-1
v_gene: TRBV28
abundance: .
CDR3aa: CASSLVLGGTEAFF
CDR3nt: TGTGCCAGCAGTTTAGTATTAGGGGGCACTGAAGCTTTCTTT

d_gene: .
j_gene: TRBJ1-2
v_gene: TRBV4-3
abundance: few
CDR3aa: CASSQDLGQAGYGYTF
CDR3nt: TGCGCCAGCAGCCAAGATCTTGGGCAGGCCGGCTATGGCTACACCTTC

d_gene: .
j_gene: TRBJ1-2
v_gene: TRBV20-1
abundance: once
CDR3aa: CSAWDIGYTF
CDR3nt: TGCAGTGCTTGGGACATCGGCTACACCTTC

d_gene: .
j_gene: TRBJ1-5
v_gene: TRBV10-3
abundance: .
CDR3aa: CAISVGQLNQPQHF
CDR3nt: TGTGCCATCAGTGTTGGACAGCTCAATCAGCCCCAGCATTTT

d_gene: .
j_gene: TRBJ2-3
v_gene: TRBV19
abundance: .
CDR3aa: CASSNLGERDRHTQYF
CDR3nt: TGTGCCAGTAGTAATCTAGGCGAGAGGGATAGGCATACGCAGTATTTT

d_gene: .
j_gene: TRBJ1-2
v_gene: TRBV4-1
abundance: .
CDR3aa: CASSQVIQASLGYTF
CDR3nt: TGCGCCAGCAGCCAAGTCATACAGGCTTCCCTTGGCTACACCTTC

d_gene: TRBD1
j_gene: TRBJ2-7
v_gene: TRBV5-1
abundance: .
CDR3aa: CASSLTGTGPYEQYF
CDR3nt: TGCGCCAGCAGCTTAACCGGGACAGGCCCCTACGAGCAGTACTTC

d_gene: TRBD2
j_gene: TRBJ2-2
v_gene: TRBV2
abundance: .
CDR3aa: CASSRTSGDTGELFF
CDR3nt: TGTGCCAGCAGTAGGACTAGCGGGGACACCGGGGAGCTGTTTTTT

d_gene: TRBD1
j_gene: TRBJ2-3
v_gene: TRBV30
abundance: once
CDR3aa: CAWSPTPGQGIATQYF
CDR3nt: TGTGCCTGGAGTCCTACTCCGGGACAGGGCATAGCTACGCAGTATTTT

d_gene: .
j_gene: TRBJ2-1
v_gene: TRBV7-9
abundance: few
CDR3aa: CASSRAGQSSYNEQFF
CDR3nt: TGTGCCAGCAGCAGAGCTGGACAGAGCTCCTACAATGAGCAGTTCTTC

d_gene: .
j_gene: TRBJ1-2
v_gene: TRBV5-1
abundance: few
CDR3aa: CASSLGPSVRGHYGYTF
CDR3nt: TGCGCCAGCAGCCTGGGGCCTTCGGTGCGGGGACACTATGGCTACACCTTC

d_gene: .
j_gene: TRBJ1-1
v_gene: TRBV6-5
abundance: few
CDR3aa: CASSYSGGWVAEAFF
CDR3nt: TGTGCCAGCAGTTACTCCGGGGGATGGGTTGCTGAAGCTTTCTTT

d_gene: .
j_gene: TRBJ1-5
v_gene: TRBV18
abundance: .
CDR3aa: CASSPQGNNQPQHF
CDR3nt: TGTGCCAGCTCACCTCAGGGAAATAATCAGCCCCAGCATTTT

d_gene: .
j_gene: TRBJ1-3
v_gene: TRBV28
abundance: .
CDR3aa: CASSLSGMDGNTIYF
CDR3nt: TGTGCCAGCAGTTTGTCAGGGATGGACGGAAACACCATATATTTT

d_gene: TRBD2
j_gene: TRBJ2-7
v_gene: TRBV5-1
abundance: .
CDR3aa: CASSDGLAGGLYEQYF
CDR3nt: TGCGCCAGCAGCGATGGACTAGCGGGGGGGCTTTACGAGCAGTACTTC

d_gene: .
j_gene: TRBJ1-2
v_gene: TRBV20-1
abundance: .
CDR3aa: CSARAGAGYTF
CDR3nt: TGCAGTGCTAGAGCAGGGGCCGGCTACACCTTC

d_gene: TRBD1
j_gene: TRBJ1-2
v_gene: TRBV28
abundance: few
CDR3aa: CASSELTGVVSYGYTF
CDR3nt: TGTGCCAGCAGTGAACTGACAGGGGTAGTATCCTATGGCTACACCTTC

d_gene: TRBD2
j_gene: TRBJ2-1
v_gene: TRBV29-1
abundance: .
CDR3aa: CSVPGTRDRNEQFF
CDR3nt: TGCAGCGTCCCCGGGACTAGGGACCGCAATGAGCAGTTCTTC

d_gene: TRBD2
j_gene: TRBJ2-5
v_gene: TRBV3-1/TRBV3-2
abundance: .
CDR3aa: CASSQVGLAVGETQYF
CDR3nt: TGTGCCAGCAGCCAAGTTGGGCTAGCGGTCGGGGAGACCCAGTACTTC

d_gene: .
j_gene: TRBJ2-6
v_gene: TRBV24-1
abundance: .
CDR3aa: CATSDSANSGANVLTF
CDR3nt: TGTGCCACCAGTGATTCAGCGAACTCTGGGGCCAACGTCCTGACTTTC

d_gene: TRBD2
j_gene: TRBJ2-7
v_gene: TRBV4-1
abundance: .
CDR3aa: CASSQPGTSGASYEQYF
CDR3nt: TGCGCCAGCAGCCAACCTGGGACTAGCGGGGCCTCCTACGAGCAGTACTTC

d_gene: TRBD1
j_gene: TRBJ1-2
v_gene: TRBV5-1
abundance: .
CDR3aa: CASSAGQGANGYTF
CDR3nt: TGCGCCAGCAGCGCCGGACAGGGGGCAAATGGCTACACCTTC

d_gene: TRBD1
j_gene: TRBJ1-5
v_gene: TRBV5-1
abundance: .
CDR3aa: CASILGTGGHQPQHF
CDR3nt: TGCGCCAGCATACTCGGGACAGGGGGCCATCAGCCCCAGCATTTT

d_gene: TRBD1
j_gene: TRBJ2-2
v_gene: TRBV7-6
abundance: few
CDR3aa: CASSLSTGVTGELFF
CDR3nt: TGTGCCAGCAGCTTAAGTACAGGGGTGACCGGGGAGCTGTTTTTT

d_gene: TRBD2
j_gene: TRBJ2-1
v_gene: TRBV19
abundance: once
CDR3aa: CASSIGAGSDNEQFF
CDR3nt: TGTGCCAGTAGTATAGGAGCGGGGTCCGACAATGAGCAGTTCTTC

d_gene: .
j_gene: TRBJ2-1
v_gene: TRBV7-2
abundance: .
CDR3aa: CASSPRGLGSYNEQFF
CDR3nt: TGTGCCAGCAGCCCCAGGGGTTTAGGCTCCTACAATGAGCAGTTCTTC

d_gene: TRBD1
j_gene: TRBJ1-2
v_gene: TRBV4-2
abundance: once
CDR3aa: CASSPGQGVQCTF
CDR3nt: TGTGCCAGCAGCCCGGGACAGGGAGTACAATGCACCTTC

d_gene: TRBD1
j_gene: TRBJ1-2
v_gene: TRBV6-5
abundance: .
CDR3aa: CASSYSSQGVIYGYTF
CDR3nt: TGTGCCAGCAGTTACTCGAGTCAGGGGGTAATCTATGGCTACACCTTC

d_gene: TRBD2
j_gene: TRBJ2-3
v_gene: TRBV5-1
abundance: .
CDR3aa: CASSAGLVTDTQYF
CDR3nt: TGCGCCAGCAGCGCGGGACTAGTAACAGATACGCAGTATTTT

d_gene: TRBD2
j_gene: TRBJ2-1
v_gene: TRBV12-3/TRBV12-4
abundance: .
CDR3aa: CASSGLANNEQFF
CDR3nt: TGTGCCAGCAGTGGACTAGCTAACAATGAGCAGTTCTTC

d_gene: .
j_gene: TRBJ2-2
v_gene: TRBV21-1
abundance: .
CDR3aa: CASSFGTVNTGELFF
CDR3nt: TGTGCCAGCAGCTTCGGGACAGTAAACACCGGGGAGCTGTTTTTT

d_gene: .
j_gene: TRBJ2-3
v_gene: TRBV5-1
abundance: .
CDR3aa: CASSLERWNTDTQYF
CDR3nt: TGCGCCAGCAGCTTGGAGAGGTGGAACACAGATACGCAGTATTTT

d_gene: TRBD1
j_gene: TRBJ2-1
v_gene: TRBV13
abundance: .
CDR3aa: CASTLYGTGRGSEQFF
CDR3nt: TGTGCCAGCACACTCTATGGGACAGGGAGAGGGAGTGAGCAGTTCTTC

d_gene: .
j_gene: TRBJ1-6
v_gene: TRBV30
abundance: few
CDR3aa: CAWSAQGRGSYNSPLHF
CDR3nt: TGTGCCTGGAGTGCTCAGGGGCGAGGATCCTATAATTCACCCCTCCACTTT

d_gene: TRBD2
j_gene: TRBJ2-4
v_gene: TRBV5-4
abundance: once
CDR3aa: CASSWVSGGPNLAKNIQYF
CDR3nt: TGTGCCAGCAGCTGGGTGAGCGGGGGGCCAAATCTAGCCAAAAACATTCAGTACTTC

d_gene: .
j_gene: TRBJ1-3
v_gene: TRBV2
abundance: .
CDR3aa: CASSVSAFTIYF
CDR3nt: TGTGCCAGCAGTGTGTCAGCGTTTACCATATATTTT

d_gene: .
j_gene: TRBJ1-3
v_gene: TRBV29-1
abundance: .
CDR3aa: CSAVASTDSGNTIYF
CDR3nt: TGCAGCGCTGTCGCATCGACAGACTCTGGAAACACCATATATTTT

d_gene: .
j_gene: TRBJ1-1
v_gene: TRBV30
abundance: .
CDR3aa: CAWSVTVTEAFF
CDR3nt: TGTGCCTGGAGTGTAACGGTTACTGAAGCTTTCTTT

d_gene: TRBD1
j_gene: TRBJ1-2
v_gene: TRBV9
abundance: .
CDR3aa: CASSVGQGYGYTF
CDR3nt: TGTGCCAGCAGCGTAGGACAGGGATATGGCTACACCTTC

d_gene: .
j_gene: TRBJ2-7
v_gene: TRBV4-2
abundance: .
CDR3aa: CASSQDKAGPYEQYF
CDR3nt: TGTGCCAGCAGCCAAGATAAGGCGGGTCCCTACGAGCAGTACTTC

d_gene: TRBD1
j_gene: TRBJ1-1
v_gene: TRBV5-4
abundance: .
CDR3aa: CASSPPGQGAGEAFF
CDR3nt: TGTGCCAGCAGCCCACCGGGACAGGGGGCAGGTGAAGCTTTCTTT

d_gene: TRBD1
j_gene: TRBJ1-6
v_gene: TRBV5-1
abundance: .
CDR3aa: CASSTHPRDRGGSPLHF
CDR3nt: TGCGCCAGCAGCACCCACCCCCGGGACAGGGGAGGTTCACCCCTCCACTTT

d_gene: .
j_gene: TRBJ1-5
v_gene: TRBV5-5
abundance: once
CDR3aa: CASTRGGNQPQHF
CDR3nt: TGTGCCAGCACCCGGGGGGGCAATCAGCCCCAGCATTTT

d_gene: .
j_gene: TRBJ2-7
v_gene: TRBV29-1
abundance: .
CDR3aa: CSVGQSYEQYF
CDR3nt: TGCAGCGTGGGACAATCCTACGAGCAGTACTTC

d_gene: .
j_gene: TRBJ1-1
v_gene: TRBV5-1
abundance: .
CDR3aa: CASSRPGGTEAFF
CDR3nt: TGCGCCAGCAGTCGTCCCGGGGGCACTGAAGCTTTCTTT